The next 27 T cell receptor beta chains were all read from a single sample in a study of cytomegalovirus exposure and HLA in healthy donors. Only in-frame clones appear in the TCRdb table, and some are missing; sequencing was by immunoSEQ multiplex PCR. The sample records 150,000 to 200,000 clones, about 96% being singletons. The sample consisted of PBMCs. The receptors were gathered from a woman aged 18 to 35 in good health and CMV-seronegative.

The chain joins TRBV6-5 to TRBJ1-4; D is uncertain. This CDR3 comprises 16 residues. Trimming stripped 0 bases from V and 3 bases from J, with 11 bases between. CDR1 and CDR2 from the germline V gene are MNHEY and SVGAGI. The CDR3 DNA reads as TGTGCCAGCAGTTACTCGAACCGGGGTGCTAATGAAAAACTGTTTTTT. This translates into CASSYSNRGANEKLFF.

This rearrangement joins TRBV7-6 to TRBJ2-5; the D is unclear. V dropped 7 bases and J dropped 9 bases, with 9 bases sitting between them. Germline loops: CDR1 SGHVS, CDR2 FNYEAQ. The CDR3 runs to 10 residues. The CDR3 loop reads CASILQAQYF. CDR3 sequence (DNA): TGTGCCAGCATCCTTCAGGCCCAGTACTTC.

This sequence joins TRBV7-8 and TRBJ1-1; D may be TRBD1 (6 bases). Per germline, CDR1 SGHVS and CDR2 FQNEAQ. Trimming left V 10 bases short and J 0 bases short, with 12 bases between. This CDR3 is 13 amino acids long. CDR3 amino acids: CAIRTDMNTEAFF. The CDR3 DNA follows: TGTGCCATTCGGACAGACATGAACACTGAAGCTTTCTTT. The variable domain in full, with the rest retrieved from reference TRBV7-8 and TRBJ1-1, is GAGVSQSPRYKVAKRGQDVALRCDPISGHVSLFWYQQALGQGPEFLTYFQNEAQLDKSGLPSDRFFAERPEGSVSTLKIQRTQQEDSAVYLCAIRTDMNTEAFFGQGTRLTVV.

J is TRBJ2-3 and V is TRBV2; 10 bases align to TRBD1. V shed 5 bases, J shed 1 base, and the junction held 9 bases outside the gene matches. The CDR3 extends over 17 amino acids. Germline lookup yields CDR1 SNHLY and CDR2 FYNNEI. CDR3 coding DNA: TGTGCCAGCAGTAAATTCTGGGGGACAGGGGGCACAGATACGCAGTATTTT. The encoded protein is CASSKFWGTGGTDTQYF.

This chain joins TRBV5-4 and TRBJ1-2, with 7 nucleotides matching TRBD1. CDR1 SGHNT and CDR2 YYREEE come from the germline V gene (reference sequence). This CDR3 spans 16 amino acids. Losses at the gene ends were 3 bases for V and 1 base for J; bases not matched to a gene: 9. CDR3 loop: CASSSDRVRRNYGYTF. In nucleotides, the CDR3 is TGTGCCAGCAGCTCTGACAGGGTACGCCGTAACTATGGCTACACCTTC.

The gene calls are TRBV10-3 and TRBJ1-4; 8 bases are a match to TRBD1. The CDR3 consists of 13 residues. Germline trimming cut 10 bases from V and 6 bases from J; bases unmatched to any gene: 7. CDR1 and CDR2 (germline): ENHRY, SYGVKD. The CDR3 DNA is TGTGCCACCCGGACAGGGTATGATGAAAAACTGTTTTTT. Translation: CATRTGYDEKLFF.

CDR3 sequence: CASSIFLGTGDFSGANVLTF. The CDR3 DNA follows: TGTGCCAGTAGTATATTTTTGGGGACAGGCGATTTCTCTGGGGCCAACGTCCTGACTTTC. The J gene is TRBJ2-6, the V gene TRBV19; 8 bases align to TRBD1. The CDR3 loop spans 20 amino acids. The trim removed 2 bases at V and 0 bases at J, leaving 12 bases unmatched. CDR1 LNHDA and CDR2 SQIVND come from the germline V gene (reference sequence).

The J gene is TRBJ1-2, the V gene TRBV29-1; no reliable D call. This CDR3 has 13 residues. Trimming pared 7 bases from V and 5 bases from J, leaving 17 bases between. Germline loops: CDR1 SQVTM, CDR2 ANQGSEA. The CDR3 region is CSARQSASYGYTF. The CDR3 DNA reads TGCAGCGCGCGGCAGAGCGCCTCATATGGCTACACCTTC.

V usage is TRBV9 and J usage is TRBJ2-2, with 8 bases identical to TRBD2. Looked up from germline, CDR1 is SGDLS and CDR2 is YYNGEE. The CDR3 consists of 13 residues. The J segment lost 4 bases and the V segment lost 6 bases, leaving 2 bases of the junction unmatched. The CDR3 region has the DNA TGTGCCAGCACCGGGGGGGTCACCGGGGAGCTGTTTTTT. Translating gives CASTGGVTGELFF.

The gene calls are TRBV5-4 and TRBJ2-2, with D tentatively TRBD2 (5 bases). The CDR3 totals 16 residues. The V end lost 1 base, the J end lost 3 bases, and 13 bases lay between the germline ends. The germline CDR1 and CDR2 sequences are SGHNT and YYREEE (reference sequence). CDR3 residues: CASSLSSLAHTGELFF. CDR3 nucleotide sequence: TGTGCCAGCAGCTTGTCTAGCTTGGCCCACACCGGGGAGCTGTTTTTT.

The chain uses TRBV4-2 and TRBJ2-7; D is possibly TRBD2 (5 bases). Germline V gene sequence: CDR1 LGHNA, CDR2 YNFKEQ. The CDR3 has 15 amino acids. V dropped 1 base and J dropped 3 bases, with 13 bases sitting between them. The CDR3 reads CASSQVKGGHYEQYF. The CDR3 coding sequence is TGTGCCAGCAGCCAAGTAAAGGGCGGGCACTACGAGCAGTACTTC.

V usage is TRBV5-1 and J usage is TRBJ1-4; maybe TRBD1 (5 bases). The V end lost 0 bases, the J end lost 5 bases, and 14 bases lay between the germline ends. The germline CDR1 and CDR2 sequences are SGHRS and YFSETQ. The CDR3 is made up of 16 amino acids. The CDR3 nucleotides read TGCGCCAGCAGCTTGGCCGGAGCTGGGGGGAATGAAAAACTGTTTTTT. This sequence encodes CASSLAGAGGNEKLFF.

The V and J genes are TRBV7-8 and TRBJ2-3; D is undetermined. Trimming shortened V by 1 base and J by 1 base, and 15 bases separated the two germline ends. The CDR3 loop spans 17 amino acids. CDR1 SGHVS and CDR2 FQNEAQ come from the germline V gene. CDR3 sequence reads: CASSLGRYSTRTDTQYF. CDR3 DNA: TGTGCCAGCAGCTTAGGACGTTACTCGACTCGCACAGATACGCAGTATTTT. The whole variable domain, filled in from reference TRBV7-8 and TRBJ2-3, reads GAGVSQSPRYKVAKRGQDVALRCDPISGHVSLFWYQQALGQGPEFLTYFQNEAQLDKSGLPSDRFFAERPEGSVSTLKIQRTQQEDSAVYLCASSLGRYSTRTDTQYFGPGTRLTVL.

The chain is built from TRBV7-2 and TRBJ1-2, with D maybe TRBD1 (6 bases). With 0 bases removed from V and 4 bases from J, the gap between germline ends came to 15 bases. Germline CDR1 SGHTA, CDR2 FQGNSA. The CDR3 consists of 16 residues. The CDR3 protein is CASSLASMTGAYGYTF. DNA for the CDR3: TGTGCCAGCAGCTTAGCGTCCATGACAGGCGCCTATGGCTACACCTTC.

The chain has TRBV7-9 and TRBJ1-1, with TRBD1 matching 7 bases. The germline gives CDR1 SEHNR, CDR2 FQNEAQ (reference sequence). The CDR3 contains 14 residues. V was clipped by 4 bases and J by 4 bases; unmatched bases: 6. The CDR3 here is CASSSQGTGTEAFF. The DNA of the CDR3 is TGTGCCAGCAGCTCACAGGGGACGGGCACTGAAGCTTTCTTT.

The genes are TRBV5-5 and TRBJ1-4; 7 bases map to TRBD1. The CDR3 is 15 amino acids. After removal of 0 bases from V and 4 bases from J, the junction contained 3 bases not matched to a gene. Germline lookup yields CDR1 SGHKS and CDR2 YYEKEE (reference sequence). The CDR3 DNA is TGTGCCAGCAGCTTGGTGGGACAGCATAATGAAAAACTGTTTTTT. It encodes CASSLVGQHNEKLFF.

Comment on this clone: One end of the junction varies from germline; a read error may be responsible. This chain connects TRBV18 to TRBJ1-5; D gene unclear. This CDR3 comprises 15 residues. Germline-derived CDR1 and CDR2 are KGHSH and LQKENI. The CDR3, as DNA: TGTGCCAGCTCCCCACGGGCCTTTACCAATCAGCCCCAGCATTTT. It encodes CASSPRAFTNQPQHF.

The J gene is TRBJ2-7, the V gene TRBV11-2; D not resolved. Germline assignment: CDR1 SGHAT and CDR2 FQNNGV. The CDR3 has 12 amino acids. V was clipped by 0 bases and J by 2 bases, with 2 bases between them. CDR3 DNA sequence: TGTGCCAGCAGCTTAGATACCTACGAGCAGTACTTC. Translated, it gives CASSLDTYEQYF. The whole variable domain, remainder taken from reference TRBV11-2 and TRBJ2-7, is EAGVAQSPRYKIIEKRQSVAFWCNPISGHATLYWYQQILGQGPKLLIQFQNNGVVDDSQLPKDRFSAERLKGVDSTLKIQPAKLEDSAVYLCASSLDTYEQYFGPGTRLTVT.

This chain connects TRBV19 to TRBJ2-5, with 12 positions matching TRBD2. The germline V gene has CDR1 LNHDA and CDR2 SQIVND (reference sequence). This CDR3 has 16 amino acids. Trimming at V came to 1 base and at J to 4 bases, leaving 4 bases not matched to a gene. The CDR3 DNA follows: TGTGCCAGTAGTATAGCTAGCGGGGGGGCACGAGAGACCCAGTACTTC. It translates to CASSIASGGARETQYF.

V and J are TRBV7-9 and TRBJ1-2; D is unresolved. Per germline, CDR1 SEHNR and CDR2 FQNEAQ (reference sequence). With 1 base removed from V and 3 bases from J, the gap between germline ends came to 6 bases. The CDR3 sequence is 13 residues long. CDR3 in amino acids: CASSLGADYGYTF. DNA for the CDR3: TGTGCCAGCAGCTTAGGTGCAGACTATGGCTACACCTTC.

This clone has just one count. In DNA form, the CDR3 reads TGCGCCAGCCGCGGTGGGAGCTACAATGAGCAGTTCTTC. Translation gives CASRGGSYNEQFF. The genes are TRBV5-1 and TRBJ2-1; possible D gene TRBD2, 5 bases. Trimming left V 7 bases short and J 3 bases short, with 11 bases between. This CDR3 region has 13 residues. CDR1 and CDR2 from the germline V gene are SGHRS and YFSETQ.

This clone was found once. The chain recombines TRBV19 with TRBJ2-1; 10 positions agree with TRBD2. The J segment lost 0 bases and the V segment lost 1 base, leaving 9 bases of the junction unmatched. Germline lookup yields CDR1 LNHDA and CDR2 SQIVND (reference sequence). There are 19 residues in the CDR3. In DNA form, the CDR3 reads TGTGCCAGTAGTATAGGGCTAGCGGGGGCCCTGAGCTCCTACAATGAGCAGTTCTTC. Amino acids: CASSIGLAGALSSYNEQFF.

V and J are TRBV2 and TRBJ2-3, with TRBD2 identical over 13 bases. Germline CDR1 reads SNHLY; CDR2 reads FYNNEI. The CDR3 has 18 residues. The ends lost 3 bases at V and 8 bases at J; junction bases unmatched: 14. The CDR3 DNA reads as TGTGCCAGCAGTGACCCGCATAAAGGACTAGCGGGGGCCGGTACGCAGTATTTT. This codes for CASSDPHKGLAGAGTQYF. The full variable domain, in which reference TRBV2 and TRBJ2-3 provide the parts outside the CDR3, is EPEVTQTPSHQVTQMGQEVILRCVPISNHLYFYWYRQILGQKVEFLVSFYNNEISEKSEIFDDQFSVERPDGSNFTLKIRSTKLEDSAMYFCASSDPHKGLAGAGTQYFGPGTRLTVL.

The chain is built from TRBV4-1 and TRBJ1-1; 11 bases agree with TRBD1. This CDR3 region has 15 residues. Germline V gene sequence: CDR1 MGHRA, CDR2 YSYEKL. With V trimmed by 3 bases and J by 6 bases, 6 bases remained unmatched. The CDR3 reads CASSHLGQGGPEAFF. The DNA of the CDR3 is TGCGCCAGCAGCCACCTGGGACAGGGGGGCCCTGAAGCTTTCTTT.

The V call is TRBV6-6, the J call TRBJ2-2, with 8 positions matching TRBD1. This CDR3 region has 16 residues. Germline V lookup: CDR1 MNHNY, CDR2 SVGAGI (reference sequence). V shed 5 bases, J shed 3 bases, and the junction held 8 bases outside the gene matches. CDR3 amino acids: CASSTAGTGYTGELFF. As DNA, the CDR3 is TGTGCCAGCAGTACGGCCGGGACAGGCTACACCGGGGAGCTGTTTTTT.

The V call is TRBV7-8, the J call TRBJ2-1; 9 bases match TRBD2. This CDR3 region has 18 residues. Germline lookup yields CDR1 SGHVS and CDR2 FQNEAQ. Losses at the gene ends were 0 bases for V and 6 bases for J; bases not matched to a gene: 12. CDR3 sequence reads: CASSLAPGTSISPNEQFF. The CDR3 DNA sequence: TGTGCCAGCAGCTTAGCACCCGGGACTAGCATTAGTCCCAATGAGCAGTTCTTC.

The gene calls are TRBV7-9 and TRBJ1-3; possibly TRBD1 for D (6 bases). The CDR3 runs 15 residues. The V and J ends lost 4 bases and 1 base respectively, with 11 bases between them. Germline CDR1 reads SEHNR; CDR2 reads FQNEAQ (reference sequence). The CDR3 region is CASSSVDRSGNTIYF. In DNA form, the CDR3 reads TGTGCCAGCAGCTCAGTGGACAGATCTGGAAACACCATATATTTT.